Presented here are 22 T cell receptor beta chains from one specimen sequenced in a study of blood T cell repertoires in COVID-19. The assay was immunoSEQ multiplex PCR, and TCRdb's table has in-frame clones only and misses some. This table has a few hundred thousand clones, less than 85% appearing once. Sample: peripheral blood. The receptors derive from a woman older than 75 with acute or convalescent COVID-19.

The sample holds one count of this clone. The rearrangement uses TRBV5-4 and TRBJ2-5; possible D gene TRBD2, 5 bases. CDR1 SGHNT and CDR2 YYREEE come from the germline V gene (reference sequence). The CDR3 runs 13 residues. The ends were cut back, 3 bases at V and 1 base at J, with 7 bases in the middle. The CDR3 sequence is CASSWGAQETQYF. The CDR3 DNA is TGTGCCAGCAGCTGGGGAGCCCAAGAGACCCAGTACTTC.

This chain uses TRBV19 with TRBJ1-2; 9 bases map to TRBD1. V trimming: 7 bases; J trimming: 5 bases; junction bases outside the gene matches: 8. Germline values: CDR1 LNHDA, CDR2 SQIVND (reference sequence). CDR3 length equals 14 residues. This CDR3 reads CASISGTGRYGYTF. CDR3 nucleotide sequence: TGTGCCAGTATTTCCGGGACAGGGAGGTATGGCTACACCTTC.

V usage is TRBV7-9 and J usage is TRBJ2-2; D not certain. The germline V gene encodes CDR1 SEHNR and CDR2 FQNEAQ (reference sequence). With 3 bases removed from V and 7 bases from J, the gap between germline ends came to 9 bases. The CDR3 extends over 13 amino acids. CDR3: CASSFSGSGELFF. CDR3 sequence (DNA): TGTGCCAGCAGCTTCTCTGGTAGCGGGGAGCTGTTTTTT.

The chain links TRBV25-1 to TRBJ2-5; 9 positions match TRBD2. The trim removed 3 bases at V and 3 bases at J, leaving 5 bases unmatched. The CDR3 sequence is 15 residues long. Germline CDR1 and CDR2: MGHDK and SYGVNS. CDR3 in DNA: TGTGCCAGCAGTGATCCCCTAGCGGGGAAAGAGACCCAGTACTTC. Its protein product is CASSDPLAGKETQYF.

This rearrangement joins TRBV7-2 to TRBJ1-1, with D maybe TRBD1 (5 bases). CDR1 and CDR2 (germline): SGHTA, FQGNSA. Trimming left V 5 bases short and J 11 bases short, with 15 bases between. The CDR3 loop spans 12 amino acids. The CDR3 DNA follows: TGTGCCAGCAGCGGCGGGGGTCCTGTGGCTTTCTTT. Amino acid sequence: CASSGGGPVAFF.

The chain links TRBV4-2 to TRBJ1-3; TRBD1 matches at 8 bases. After removal of 0 bases from V and 0 bases from J, the junction contained 1 base not matched to a gene. CDR1 LGHNA and CDR2 YNFKEQ come from the germline V gene. There are 16 residues in the CDR3. The CDR3 bases are TGTGCCAGCAGCCAAGAGGGGACAGGCTCTGGAAACACCATATATTTT. Amino acids: CASSQEGTGSGNTIYF.

This clone was seen a few times. The chain couples TRBV28 to TRBJ1-6; 12 nucleotides match TRBD1. V lost 4 bases and J lost 3; bases outside the gene matches: 4. This CDR3 has 17 amino acids. Looked up from germline, CDR1 is MDHEN and CDR2 is SYDVKM. The CDR3 loop is CASSSGTGGYYNSPLHF. CDR3 sequence (DNA): TGTGCCAGCAGTTCAGGGACAGGGGGCTACTATAATTCACCCCTCCACTTT. Combining the CDR3 with reference TRBV28 and TRBJ1-6 gives the whole variable domain DVKVTQSSRYLVKRTGEKVFLECVQDMDHENMFWYRQDPGLGLRLIYFSYDVKMKEKGDIPEGYSVSREKKERFSLILESASTNQTSMYLCASSSGTGGYYNSPLHFGNGTRLTVT.

The chain carries TRBV5-5 and TRBJ1-1; perhaps TRBD1 as D (5 bases). V shed 4 bases and J shed 4 bases, with 17 bases lying between them. Germline CDR1 is SGHKS and CDR2 is YYEKEE (reference sequence). This CDR3 spans 15 amino acids. The CDR3, as DNA: TGTGCCAGCAGCCCGTCGGGGGTTGGCGCCACTGAAGCTTTCTTT. It specifies CASSPSGVGATEAFF.

A few counts support this clone. The chain employs TRBV12-3 or TRBV12-4 and TRBJ1-1; D gene uncertain. V shed 2 bases and J shed 6 bases, with 4 bases lying between them. This CDR3 region has 11 residues. CDR3 amino acids: CASSLLAEAFF. CDR3 bases: TGTGCCAGCAGTTTACTCGCTGAAGCTTTCTTT.

CDR3 bases: TGTGCCTGGAGTGTACTAGGGGGCAGGAATTCACCCCTCCACTTT. Its protein product is CAWSVLGGRNSPLHF. The rearrangement joins TRBV30 to TRBJ1-6, with TRBD1 identical over 7 bases. The junction had 6 bases not matched to a gene; V was cut back by 0 bases and J by 7 bases. The CDR3 totals 15 residues. From germline, CDR1 is GTSNPN and CDR2 SVGIG (reference sequence).

This clone has a single count. At the DNA level, this CDR3 is encoded by other sequences in the same sample as well. This chain uses TRBV7-9 with TRBJ2-1, with 16 bases that match TRBD2. Germline CDR1 SEHNR, CDR2 FQNEAQ (reference sequence). This CDR3 comprises 17 residues. The junction had 7 bases not matched to a gene; V was cut back by 5 bases and J by 6 bases. The DNA of the CDR3 is TGTGCCAGCAGCCCTCCGGGACTAGCGGGGGGGCGCAATGAGCAGTTCTTC. Translation gives CASSPPGLAGGRNEQFF. Full variable domain (remainder filled in from reference TRBV7-9 and TRBJ2-1): DTGVSQNPRHKITKRGQNVTFRCDPISEHNRLYWYRQTLGQGPEFLTYFQNEAQLEKSRLLSDRFSAERPKGSFSTLEIQRTEQGDSAMYLCASSPPGLAGGRNEQFFGPGTRLTVL.

V gene TRBV29-1 combines with J gene TRBJ2-7; no clear D. Trimming pared 4 bases from V and 4 bases from J, leaving 17 bases between. CDR1 is SQVTM and CDR2 is ANQGSEA in the germline V gene. CDR3 size: 14 residues. The CDR3 coding sequence is TGCAGCGTTGCCGAGATAAGCGCCGGTTACGAGCAGTACTTC. The encoded protein is CSVAEISAGYEQYF.

CDR3 DNA: TGTGCCAGCAACATCCCAACGGGGACAGGGGGCTCTGGCTACACCTTC. Its translation is CASNIPTGTGGSGYTF. J is TRBJ1-2 and V is TRBV7-2, with 12 bases matching TRBD1. Germline assignment: CDR1 SGHTA and CDR2 FQGNSA. V was clipped by 7 bases and J by 7 bases; unmatched bases: 13. The CDR3 is 16 amino acids.

The V and J genes are TRBV7-3 and TRBJ1-1; maybe TRBD1 (5 bases). Trimming left V 5 bases short and J 1 base short, with 14 bases between. The CDR3 consists of 15 residues. The germline CDR1 and CDR2 sequences are SGHTA and FQGTGA. The CDR3 DNA sequence: TGTGCCAGCAGCCCCGGGGGACCGGGGAACACTGAAGCTTTCTTT. Encoded protein: CASSPGGPGNTEAFF.

The chain is built from TRBV11-3 and TRBJ2-7, with TRBD1 identical over 7 bases. J gave up 2 bases and V 3 bases, and 13 bases lay outside the gene matches. The CDR3 sequence is 17 residues long. Per germline, CDR1 SGHNT and CDR2 YENEEA. In nucleotides, the CDR3 is TGTGCCAGCAGCTTCCTCGGGACAGCCCGTTTACCCTACGAGCAGTACTTC. This gives the protein CASSFLGTARLPYEQYF. The entire variable domain, with the rest obtained from reference TRBV11-3 and TRBJ2-7, is as follows: EAGVVQSPRYKIIEKKQPVAFWCNPISGHNTLYWYLQNLGQGPELLIRYENEEAVDDSQLPKDRFSAERLKGVDSTLKIQPAELGDSAVYLCASSFLGTARLPYEQYFGPGTRLTVT.

The chain recombines TRBV3-1 (or the pseudogene TRBV3-2) with TRBJ2-7; D perhaps matches TRBD2 (6 bases). CDR3 size: 15 residues. The ends were cut back, 2 bases at V and 1 base at J, with 12 bases in the middle. Per germline, CDR1 LGHDT and CDR2 YNNKEL (reference sequence). The CDR3 loop reads CASSQTPGSSYEQYF. In DNA form, the CDR3 reads TGTGCCAGCAGCCAAACCCCCGGGAGTTCCTACGAGCAGTACTTC.

The chain employs TRBV15 and TRBJ1-2; possibly TRBD1 for D (5 bases). Between the trimmed V and J ends, which lost 4 bases and 7 bases, there was a span of 19 bases. The CDR3 totals 15 residues. CDR1 and CDR2 from the germline V gene are LNHNV and YYDKDF (reference sequence). DNA for the CDR3: TGTGCCACCAGCAAGAGGAGGGGCAGGACGTCTGGCTACACCTTC. As protein: CATSKRRGRTSGYTF.

The genes are TRBV5-4 and TRBJ1-6; D unclear. V lost 1 base and J 6 bases, leaving 11 bases between the germline ends. Germline CDR1 SGHNT, CDR2 YYREEE (reference sequence). The CDR3 spans 15 residues. The DNA of the CDR3 is TGTGCCAGCAGCTTGCAGAGGCAACTTAATTCACCCCTCCACTTT. This encodes CASSLQRQLNSPLHF.

This clone was detected only once. V gene TRBV27 combines with J gene TRBJ1-2, with 12 bases matching TRBD1. The J segment lost 7 bases and the V segment lost 8 bases, leaving 14 bases of the junction unmatched. Germline assignment: CDR1 MNHEY and CDR2 SMNVEV (reference sequence). The CDR3 length is 16 residues. For the CDR3, the DNA is TGTGCCAGCGCTCTCAAACCGGGACAGGGGGCGCTTGGCTACACCTTC. It specifies CASALKPGQGALGYTF.

The J gene is TRBJ1-5, the V gene TRBV2; 12 nucleotides line up with TRBD1. CDR1 and CDR2 from the germline V gene are SNHLY and FYNNEI. The V and J ends lost 6 bases and 8 bases, in that order; junction bases with no gene match: 8. CDR3 length equals 15 residues. The CDR3 spells CASSAGTGGFKPQHF. CDR3 nucleotide sequence: TGTGCCAGCAGCGCCGGGACAGGGGGCTTCAAGCCCCAGCATTTT.

This sequence joins TRBV19 and TRBJ1-5, with 12 bases that match TRBD1. Germline CDR1 LNHDA, CDR2 SQIVND (reference sequence). This CDR3 is 16 amino acids long. The V and J ends lost 3 bases and 4 bases, in that order; junction bases with no gene match: 4. CDR3 sequence: CASSIRDRGRNQPQHF. The CDR3 coding sequence is TGTGCCAGTAGTATCCGGGACAGGGGGCGGAATCAGCCCCAGCATTTT.

This rearrangement joins TRBV7-9 to TRBJ1-2; 8 bases are a match to TRBD1. V dropped 3 bases and J dropped 0; count of bases not matched to a gene: 3. Germline CDR1 and CDR2: SEHNR and FQNEAQ (reference sequence). This CDR3 contains 15 residues. CDR3 nucleotide sequence: TGTGCCAGCAGCTTCCGGACAGGGCCTAACTATGGCTACACCTTC. Its translation: CASSFRTGPNYGYTF. Together with reference TRBV7-9 and TRBJ1-2, the CDR3 gives the full variable domain: DTGVSQNPRHKITKRGQNVTFRCDPISEHNRLYWYRQTLGQGPEFLTYFQNEAQLEKSRLLSDRFSAERPKGSFSTLEIQRTEQGDSAMYLCASSFRTGPNYGYTFGSGTRLTVV.